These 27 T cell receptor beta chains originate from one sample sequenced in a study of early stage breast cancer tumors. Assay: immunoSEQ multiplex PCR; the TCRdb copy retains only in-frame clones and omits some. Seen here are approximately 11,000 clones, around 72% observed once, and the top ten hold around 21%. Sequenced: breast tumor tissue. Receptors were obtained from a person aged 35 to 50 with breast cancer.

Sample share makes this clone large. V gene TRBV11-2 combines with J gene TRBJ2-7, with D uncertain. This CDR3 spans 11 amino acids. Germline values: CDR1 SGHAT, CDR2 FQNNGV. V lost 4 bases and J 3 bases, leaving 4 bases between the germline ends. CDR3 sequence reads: CASSWGYEQYF. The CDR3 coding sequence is TGTGCCAGCAGCTGGGGCTACGAGCAGTACTTC. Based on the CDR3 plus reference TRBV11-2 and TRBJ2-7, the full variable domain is EAGVAQSPRYKIIEKRQSVAFWCNPISGHATLYWYQQILGQGPKLLIQFQNNGVVDDSQLPKDRFSAERLKGVDSTLKIQPAKLEDSAVYLCASSWGYEQYFGPGTRLTVT.

CDR3 in amino acids: CASSTEGGEPQHF. The CDR3 DNA reads as TGTGCCAGTAGTACGGAGGGCGGGGAGCCCCAGCATTTT. The rearrangement joins TRBV19 to TRBJ1-5; D not certain. Per germline, CDR1 LNHDA and CDR2 SQIVND (reference sequence). Between the trimmed V and J ends, which lost 4 bases and 8 bases, there was a span of 12 bases. CDR3 length equals 13 residues.

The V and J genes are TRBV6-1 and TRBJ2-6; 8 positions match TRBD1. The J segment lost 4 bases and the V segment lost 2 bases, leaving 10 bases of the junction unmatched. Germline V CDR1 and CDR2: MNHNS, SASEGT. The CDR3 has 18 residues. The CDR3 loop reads CASSESGQGAAGANVLTF. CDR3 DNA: TGTGCCAGCAGTGAATCAGGCCAGGGGGCAGCGGGGGCCAACGTCCTGACTTTC.

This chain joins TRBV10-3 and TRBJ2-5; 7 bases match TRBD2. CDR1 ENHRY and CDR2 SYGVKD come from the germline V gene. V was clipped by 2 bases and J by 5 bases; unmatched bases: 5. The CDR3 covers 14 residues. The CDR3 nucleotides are TGTGCCATCAGTGAGGGCGGGAGTGTGGAGACCCAGTACTTC. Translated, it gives CAISEGGSVETQYF.

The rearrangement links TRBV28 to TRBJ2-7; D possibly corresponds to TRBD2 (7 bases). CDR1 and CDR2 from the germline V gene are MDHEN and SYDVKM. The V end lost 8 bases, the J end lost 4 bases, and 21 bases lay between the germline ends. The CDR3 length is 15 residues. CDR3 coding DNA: TGTGCCAGCGTAGGGGGGGTAGAGGGTTCATACGAGCAGTACTTC. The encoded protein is CASVGGVEGSYEQYF.

CDR3 DNA: TGCGCCAGCAGTGCGAGGACTAGCGGGAGGGCCGACGAGCAGTACTTC. The encoded protein is CASSARTSGRADEQYF. The chain joins TRBV10-2 to TRBJ2-7, with 15 bases aligning to TRBD2. V was pared by 4 bases and J by 5 bases, with 6 bases of the junction left unmatched. The CDR3 spans 16 residues. From germline, CDR1 is WSHSY and CDR2 SAAADI.

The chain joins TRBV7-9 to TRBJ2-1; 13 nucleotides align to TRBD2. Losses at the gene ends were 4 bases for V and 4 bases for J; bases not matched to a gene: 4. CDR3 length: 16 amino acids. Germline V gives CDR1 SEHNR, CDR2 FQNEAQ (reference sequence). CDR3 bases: TGTGCCAGCAGCTCGCTGACTAGCGGGAGGTACAATGAGCAGTTCTTC. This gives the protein CASSSLTSGRYNEQFF.

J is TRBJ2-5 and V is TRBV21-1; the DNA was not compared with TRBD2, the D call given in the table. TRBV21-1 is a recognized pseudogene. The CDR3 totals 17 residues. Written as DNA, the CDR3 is TGTGCCAGCAGCAAAAGGCCGGGACTAGCGGGAGTTAAGACCCAGTACTTC. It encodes CASSKRPGLAGVKTQYF.

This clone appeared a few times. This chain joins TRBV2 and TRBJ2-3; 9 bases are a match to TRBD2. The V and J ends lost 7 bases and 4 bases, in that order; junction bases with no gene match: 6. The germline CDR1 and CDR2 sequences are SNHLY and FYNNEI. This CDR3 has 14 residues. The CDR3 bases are TGTGCCAGCACTAGGTTAGCGGGAGCAGATACGCAGTATTTT. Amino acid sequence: CASTRLAGADTQYF.

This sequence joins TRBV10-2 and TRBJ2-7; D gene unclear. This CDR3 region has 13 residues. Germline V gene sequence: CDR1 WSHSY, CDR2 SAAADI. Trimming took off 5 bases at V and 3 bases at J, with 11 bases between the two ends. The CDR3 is CASSKNPDYEQYF. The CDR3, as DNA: TGCGCCAGCAGTAAAAACCCCGACTACGAGCAGTACTTC.

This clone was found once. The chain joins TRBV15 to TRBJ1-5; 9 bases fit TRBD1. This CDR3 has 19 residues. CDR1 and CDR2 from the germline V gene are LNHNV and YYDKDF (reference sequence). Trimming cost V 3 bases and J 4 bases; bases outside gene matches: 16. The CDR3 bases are TGTGCCACCAGCAGGGGTCTCCATAGGACAGGGGAACCAAATCAGCCCCAGCATTTT. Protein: CATSRGLHRTGEPNQPQHF.

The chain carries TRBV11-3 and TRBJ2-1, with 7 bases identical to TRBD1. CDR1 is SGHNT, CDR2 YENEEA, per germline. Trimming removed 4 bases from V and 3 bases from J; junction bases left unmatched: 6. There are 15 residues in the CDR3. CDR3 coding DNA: TGTGCCAGCAGCTCAACGGGACAGTTCTACAATGAGCAGTTCTTC. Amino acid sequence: CASSSTGQFYNEQFF.

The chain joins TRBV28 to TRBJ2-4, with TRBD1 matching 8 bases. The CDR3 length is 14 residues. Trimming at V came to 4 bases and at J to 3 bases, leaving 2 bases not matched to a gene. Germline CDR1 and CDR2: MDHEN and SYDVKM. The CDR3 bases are TGTGCCAGCAGTTCGACAGGGGACAAAAACATTCAGTACTTC. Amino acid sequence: CASSSTGDKNIQYF.

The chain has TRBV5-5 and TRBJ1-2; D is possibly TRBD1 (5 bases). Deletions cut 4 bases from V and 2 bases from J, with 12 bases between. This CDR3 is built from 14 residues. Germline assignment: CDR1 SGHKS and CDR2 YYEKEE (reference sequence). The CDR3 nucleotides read TGTGCCAGCAGCGCCCTGGGGGGGAACTATGGCTACACCTTC. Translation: CASSALGGNYGYTF. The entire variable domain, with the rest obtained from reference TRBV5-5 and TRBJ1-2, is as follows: DAGVTQSPTHLIKTRGQQVTLRCSPISGHKSVSWYQQVLGQGPQFIFQYYEKEERGRGNFPDRFSARQFPNYSSELNVNALLLGDSALYLCASSALGGNYGYTFGSGTRLTVV.

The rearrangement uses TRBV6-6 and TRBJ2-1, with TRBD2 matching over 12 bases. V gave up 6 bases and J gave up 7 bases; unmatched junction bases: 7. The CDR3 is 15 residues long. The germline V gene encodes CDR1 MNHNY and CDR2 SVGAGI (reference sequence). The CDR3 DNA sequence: TGTGCCAGCAGACACCTAGCGGGAGGGCCGAATGAGCAGTTCTTC. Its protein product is CASRHLAGGPNEQFF.

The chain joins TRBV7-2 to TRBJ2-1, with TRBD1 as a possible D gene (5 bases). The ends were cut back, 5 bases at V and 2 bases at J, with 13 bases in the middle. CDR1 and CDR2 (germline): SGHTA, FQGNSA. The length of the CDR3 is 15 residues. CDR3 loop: CASSQDQGTYNEQFF. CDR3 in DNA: TGTGCCAGCAGCCAGGACCAGGGAACCTACAATGAGCAGTTCTTC.

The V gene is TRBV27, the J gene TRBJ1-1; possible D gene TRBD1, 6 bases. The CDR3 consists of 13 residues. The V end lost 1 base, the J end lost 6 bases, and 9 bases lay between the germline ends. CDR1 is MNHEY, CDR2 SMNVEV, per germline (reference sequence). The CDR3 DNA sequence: TGTGCCAGCAGTTTATACAGGGACGCTGAAGCTTTCTTT. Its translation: CASSLYRDAEAFF.

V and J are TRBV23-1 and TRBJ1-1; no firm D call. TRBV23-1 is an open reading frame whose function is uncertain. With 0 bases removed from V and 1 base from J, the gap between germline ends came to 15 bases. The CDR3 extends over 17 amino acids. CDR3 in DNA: TGCGCCAGCAGTCAATCGGCGCAGGCCAATTCGAACACTGAAGCTTTCTTT. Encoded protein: CASSQSAQANSNTEAFF.

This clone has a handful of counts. CDR3 residues: CASSESGGSKELFF. The CDR3 DNA is TGCGCCAGCAGTGAGTCGGGGGGCAGCAAGGAACTGTTTTTT. V gene TRBV5-1 combines with J gene TRBJ1-4; TRBD1 might be the D (6 bases). Germline V CDR1 and CDR2: SGHRS, YFSETQ. V was cut by 5 bases and J by 12 bases, with 20 bases left in between. This CDR3 is 14 amino acids long.

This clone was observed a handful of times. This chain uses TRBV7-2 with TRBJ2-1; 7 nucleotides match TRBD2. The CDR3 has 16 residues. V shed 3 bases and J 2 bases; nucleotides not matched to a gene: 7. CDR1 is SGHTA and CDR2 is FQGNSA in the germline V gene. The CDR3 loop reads CASSLGSGLAYNEQFF. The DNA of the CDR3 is TGTGCCAGCAGCTTGGGATCAGGACTAGCCTACAATGAGCAGTTCTTC.

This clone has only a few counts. CDR3 loop: CASSLAPRETQYF. The CDR3 DNA reads as TGCGCCAGCAGCTTGGCCCCGAGGGAGACCCAGTACTTC. This sequence joins TRBV5-1 and TRBJ2-5; D is undetermined. The CDR3 contains 13 residues. V was shortened by 0 bases and J by 5 bases, with 8 bases between the two germline ends. Looked up from germline, CDR1 is SGHRS and CDR2 is YFSETQ.

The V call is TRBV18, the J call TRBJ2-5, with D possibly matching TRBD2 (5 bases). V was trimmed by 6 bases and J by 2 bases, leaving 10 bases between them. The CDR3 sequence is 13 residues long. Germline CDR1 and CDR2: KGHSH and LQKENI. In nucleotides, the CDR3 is TGTGCCAGCTCGGCGGACTTACAAGAGACCCAGTACTTC. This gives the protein CASSADLQETQYF.

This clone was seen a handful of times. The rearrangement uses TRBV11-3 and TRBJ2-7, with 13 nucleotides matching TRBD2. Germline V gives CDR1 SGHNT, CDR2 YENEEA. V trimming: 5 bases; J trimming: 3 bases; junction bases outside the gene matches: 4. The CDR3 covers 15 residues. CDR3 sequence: CASSLGLAGDYEQYF. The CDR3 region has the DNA TGTGCCAGCAGCCTCGGACTAGCGGGGGACTACGAGCAGTACTTC.

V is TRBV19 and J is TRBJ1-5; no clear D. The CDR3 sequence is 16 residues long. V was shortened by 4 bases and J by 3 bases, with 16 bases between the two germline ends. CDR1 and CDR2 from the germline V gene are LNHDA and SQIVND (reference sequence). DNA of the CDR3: TGTGCCAGTAGTACGCACGCTGTCGGGAACAATCAGCCCCAGCATTTT. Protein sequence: CASSTHAVGNNQPQHF.

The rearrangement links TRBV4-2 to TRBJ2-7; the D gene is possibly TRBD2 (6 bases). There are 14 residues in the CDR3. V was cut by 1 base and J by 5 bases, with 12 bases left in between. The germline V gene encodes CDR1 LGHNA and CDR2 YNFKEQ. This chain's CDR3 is CASSQVGTGNEQYF. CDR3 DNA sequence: TGTGCCAGCAGCCAAGTCGGGACTGGAAACGAGCAGTACTTC.

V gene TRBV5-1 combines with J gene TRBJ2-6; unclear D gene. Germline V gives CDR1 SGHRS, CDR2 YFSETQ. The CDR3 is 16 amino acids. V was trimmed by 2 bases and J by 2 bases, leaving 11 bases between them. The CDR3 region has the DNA TGCGCCAGCAGCTTTAGGTATGGAACTGGGGCCAACGTCCTGACTTTC. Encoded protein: CASSFRYGTGANVLTF.

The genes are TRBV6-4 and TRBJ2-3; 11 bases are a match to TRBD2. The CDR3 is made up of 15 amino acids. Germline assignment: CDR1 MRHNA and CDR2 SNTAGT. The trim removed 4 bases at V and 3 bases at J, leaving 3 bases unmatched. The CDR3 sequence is CASSVLAGETDTQYF. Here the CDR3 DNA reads TGTGCCAGCAGTGTACTAGCGGGAGAAACAGATACGCAGTATTTT.